The rows below give T cell receptor beta chains drawn from one sample of a study of regulatory and conventional T cells in RAG deficiency. Assay used: immunoSEQ multiplex PCR; TCRdb lists only in-frame clones, some missing. The sample contains approximately 10,000 clones, around 94% of which appear only once. The sample taken for sequencing was CD4+ effector T cells sorted from blood. All receptors derive from a human donor with RAG deficiency presenting as severe combined immunodeficiency. CDR3s include the opening cysteine and the closing phenylalanine or tryptophan. The D gene is left open where the match is weak. Some rows mark clone size as missing; the rest say once, few, many or name a class of expanded clone.

v_gene,j_gene,d_gene,abundance,CDR3aa,CDR3nt
TRBV11-3,TRBJ2-1,NA,NA,CASSLEGATYNEQFF,TGTGCCAGCAGCTTAGAGGGGGCGACTTACAATGAGCAGTTCTTC
TRBV5-1,TRBJ2-5,NA,NA,CASSQQETQYF,TGCGCCAGCAGCCAGCAAGAGACCCAGTACTTC
TRBV5-1,TRBJ2-3,TRBD1,once,CASSWDRAKDTQYF,TGCGCCAGCAGCTGGGACAGGGCGAAGGATACGCAGTATTTT
TRBV5-1,TRBJ2-5,NA,once,CASSYRPGETQYF,TGCGCCAGCAGCTACAGGCCGGGGGAGACCCAGTACTTC
TRBV10-3,TRBJ2-2,NA,NA,CAISQTGSGELFF,TGTGCCATCAGTCAAACAGGGTCCGGGGAGCTGTTTTTT
TRBV6-5,TRBJ2-2,NA,NA,CASSYSTGELFF,TGTGCCAGCAGTTACAGCACCGGGGAGCTGTTTTTT
TRBV7-2,TRBJ1-2,NA,NA,CASSLAPRPWHNYGYTF,TGTGCCAGCAGCTTAGCCCCTCGGCCCTGGCACAACTATGGCTACACCTTC
TRBV25-1,TRBJ2-2,NA,NA,CASSEWAGFTGELFF,TGTGCCAGCAGTGAATGGGCAGGTTTCACCGGGGAGCTGTTTTTT
TRBV7-2,TRBJ2-5,NA,NA,CASIGGSSQETQYF,TGTGCCAGCATAGGGGGGAGTTCGCAAGAGACCCAGTACTTC
TRBV10-3,TRBJ1-5,NA,NA,CAISETMGGNQPQHF,TGTGCCATCAGTGAGACGATGGGGGGCAATCAGCCCCAGCATTTT
TRBV7-2,TRBJ2-5,TRBD1,NA,CASSLGTGETQYF,TGTGCCAGCAGCTTAGGGACAGGGGAGACCCAGTACTTC
TRBV5-1,TRBJ2-3,NA,NA,CASSQHTDTQYF,TGCGCCAGCAGCCAACACACAGATACGCAGTATTTT
TRBV7-2,TRBJ2-3,TRBD2,NA,CASSLSAGGWGDTQYF,TGTGCCAGCAGCTTATCCGCGGGAGGGTGGGGAGATACGCAGTATTTT
TRBV10-3,TRBJ2-4,TRBD1,once,CAIRPDRGYIQYF,TGTGCCATCAGACCCGACAGGGGGTACATTCAGTACTTC
TRBV19,TRBJ2-7,TRBD1,NA,CASSIDRGHEQYF,TGTGCCAGTAGTATAGACAGGGGGCACGAGCAGTACTTC
TRBV6-5,TRBJ2-5,NA,NA,CASSYRVTRETQYF,TGTGCCAGCAGTTACCGCGTGACGCGGGAGACCCAGTACTTC
TRBV18,TRBJ2-7,NA,NA,CASSPGFSYEQYF,TGTGCCAGCTCACCCGGGTTCTCCTACGAGCAGTACTTC
TRBV28,TRBJ2-5,TRBD2,NA,CASSALPGLAGGETQYF,TGTGCCAGCAGCGCCTTACCGGGACTAGCGGGAGGTGAGACCCAGTACTTC
TRBV19,TRBJ2-7,NA,NA,CASSWGSIGLTYEQYF,TGTGCCAGTAGTTGGGGATCAATCGGGTTAACCTACGAGCAGTACTTC
TRBV5-4,TRBJ1-1,NA,NA,CASSLGRVNTEAFF,TGTGCCAGCAGCTTGGGACGGGTGAACACTGAAGCTTTCTTT
TRBV10-3,TRBJ2-3,NA,NA,CAISKTGDTQYF,TGTGCCATCAGTAAGACCGGAGATACGCAGTATTTT
TRBV5-4,TRBJ2-7,NA,NA,CASSLLHSYEQYF,TGTGCCAGCAGCTTGCTACACTCCTACGAGCAGTACTTC
TRBV6-5,TRBJ2-2,NA,NA,CASSYSSGNTGELFF,TGTGCCAGCAGTTACTCTAGCGGGAACACCGGGGAGCTGTTTTTT
TRBV5-1,TRBJ2-2,NA,NA,CASSLDTLTGELFF,TGCGCCAGCAGCTTGGACACCCTCACCGGGGAGCTGTTTTTT
TRBV19,TRBJ2-1,NA,NA,CASSTGYNEQFF,TGTGCCAGTAGTACAGGGTACAATGAGCAGTTCTTC